What follows is one T cell receptor (beta chain) and its context. The target antigen is unknown. This entry belongs to a study of CD4 T cells in relation to SARS-CoV-2 and coronaviruses. Study-wide context: ViraFEST: approximately 10-day antigen culture of PBMCs, then TCR beta CDR3 sequencing.

CDR1 is LNHDA, CDR2 SQIVND, per germline (reference sequence). The CDR3 consists of 12 residues. The ends were cut back, 5 bases at V and 5 bases at J, with 8 bases in the middle. Sequenced by immunoSEQ multiplex PCR; TCRdb stores in-frame clones only, minus some. The repertoire consists of 26,000 or so clones, with around three quarters occurring once and the leading ten covering 8.5% to 12%. CD4+ T cells from unexposed donors were obtained before the COVID-19 pandemic (2011-2018). Isolation of CD4+ T cells took place after approximately eleven days in culture. The chain combines TRBV19 with TRBJ2-3; D gene ambiguous. What was sequenced was CD4+ T cells from PBMCs, cultured in vitro. This TCR was sampled from a human donor in good health. CDR3 DNA: TGTGCCAGTAGTCTCCGAGAAGATACGCAGTATTTT. It codes for CASSLREDTQYF.